This T cell receptor beta chain was identified in a study of T-cell reconstitution after alpha-beta-depleted transplantation in children. The study, taken as a whole, reports: Several hundred expanded graft clones reportedly supplied alpha-beta T cells about two months after transplant.

As regards this clonotype: As yet, its antigen is unknown.

It was with unique molecular identifiers that the TCRbeta library was prepared. TCRdb ran MiXCR on the PCR reads and lists one entry per CDR3 protein. The table has around 700,000 distinct CDR3 sequences, around 13% seen once. CDR3 size: 16 residues. V was pared by 2 bases and J by 9 bases, with 13 bases of the junction left unmatched. Germline V gene sequence: CDR1 SGHRS, CDR2 YFSETQ. The starting material was PBMCs, obtained before TCRalphabeta/CD19-depleted stem cell transplant. This chain uses TRBV5-1 with TRBJ2-1; 8 positions agree with TRBD2. This clonotype originated in a girl aged 2 to 10 with congenital amegakaryocytic thrombocytopenia, due to receive a stem cell transplant. The CDR3 DNA reads TGCGCCAGCAGCTTAAGCGGGAGTAGTTTCGAAACTGAGCAGTTCTTC. Protein: CASSLSGSSFETEQFF.